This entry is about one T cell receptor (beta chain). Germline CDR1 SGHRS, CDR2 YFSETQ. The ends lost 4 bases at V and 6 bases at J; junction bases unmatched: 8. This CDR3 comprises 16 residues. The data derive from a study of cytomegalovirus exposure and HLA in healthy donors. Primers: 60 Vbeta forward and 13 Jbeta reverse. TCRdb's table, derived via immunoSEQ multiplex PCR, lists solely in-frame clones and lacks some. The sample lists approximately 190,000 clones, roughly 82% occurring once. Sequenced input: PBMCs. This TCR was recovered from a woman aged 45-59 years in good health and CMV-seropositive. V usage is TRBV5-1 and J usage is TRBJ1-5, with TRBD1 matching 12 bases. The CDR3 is CASSPQGQGAGQPQHF. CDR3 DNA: TGCGCCAGCAGCCCTCAGGGACAGGGGGCAGGTCAGCCCCAGCATTTT.